This T cell receptor (beta chain) was sequenced during a study of vaccination effects on CD4 cells after COVID-19. Study details: In culture with 9.5 to 10 IU/ml IL-2 and around 10 ug/ml peptides, PBMC were grown at some 2 million per well.

On this clone itself: Its antigen is not known.

With approximately 9 days of culture completed, CD4+ T cells were isolated. According to the study, vaccine recipients showed no prior SARS-CoV-2 infection and negative nucleocapsid antibodies. Germline CDR1 and CDR2: LNHDA and SQIVND (reference sequence). Trimming pared 6 bases from V and 4 bases from J, leaving 10 bases between. The CDR3 extends over 13 amino acids. The table came from immunoSEQ multiplex PCR; TCRdb's copy has only in-frame clones and leaves some out. The profile shows 50,000 to 75,000 clones, over 60% of them singletons. This specimen was CD4+ T cells from PBMCs cultured without peptide, taken before COVID-19 vaccination. This chain connects TRBV19 to TRBJ1-3; D is uncertain. The clonotype was recovered from a human donor who received a COVID-19 vaccine. DNA for the CDR3: TGTGCCAGTAGCCCGGTCCCCGGAAACACCATATATTTT. Its translation: CASSPVPGNTIYF.